This T cell receptor (beta chain) appears in the sequencing data of a study of beta chain features in type 1 diabetes (dated by TCRdb to about 2018). Some background on the complete study: Patients and healthy donors did not differ in mean age, gender distribution, total cell number or subset yield. A total of about 100 million sorted cells were examined across all samples, and RNA yield correlated strongly with the number of cells per subset. The study compared TCRB repertoires of sorted circulating CD4+ T cell subsets between recently diagnosed type 1 diabetes patients and matched healthy donors. Regulatory and stem cell-like memory subsets were obtained from only 8 patients and roughly 8 healthy donors, while naive and central memory subsets were obtained from all 30 or so donors. Points the paper makes about the study in general: Fewer insertions and more nucleotide deletions at VDJ recombination sites were observed in patients with type 1 diabetes, implying thymic rearrangement abnormalities. Because small numbers of individuals were included in the HLA sub-analyses, any influence of HLA type on TCRB rearrangement was left unresolved. In all four CD4+ subsets, TCRB CDR3 length was moderately but significantly shorter in type 1 diabetes patients. PCR may preferentially amplify shorter templates, but because patient and control samples were amplified and corrected together, any resulting skew would affect both groups equally. Naive, central memory and regulatory TCRB repertoires appeared more similar among patients than among healthy donors. Because cDNA was sequenced instead of genomic DNA, activated cells with high expression could be over-represented, although the groups did not differ in activation or CD3 levels.

The entire amount of isolated RNA was reverse transcribed using the High Capacity cDNA Reverse Transcription Kit, so the sequenced TCRB transcripts were expressed ones. Deep immunoSEQ sequencing was performed on naive, central memory and regulatory T cell samples, with an average of around 3.4 million total reads per sample. Sorted cells were lysed in RLT buffer, and RNA was extracted using DNase-treated RNeasy Micro or Mini kits according to cell number. Each cell subset was processed separately to prevent cross-contamination, with patient and healthy donor samples processed together. The immunoSEQ multiplex PCR was used to amplify TCRB sequences from cDNA, generating 87-bp fragments that spanned the CDR3 region. Sequencing of the amplicons was done on the Illumina HiSeq platform. Turning to the authors' computational methods: Synthetic template baselines were used to correct PCR bias computationally, reads within Hamming distance 2 were collapsed, and singletons that could not be merged were discarded. Reads were aligned to IMGT to assign V, D and J genes, CDR3 length, and insertions or deletions at six rearrangement sites. Clonotype counts were normalized to sorted cell number within each subset before computing true diversity and Gini coefficients with the tcR R package. Repertoire sharing was quantified using the overlap coefficient calculated on TCRB nucleotide sequences. Out-of-frame TCRB sequences from naive cells were analyzed as a proxy for the pre-selection repertoire. In TCRdb, the immuneACCESS table is reduced to in-frame sequences with V and J assigned. These tables do not hold every clone; where another copy was compared, an unresolved V gene accounts for under half, and the others remain unexplained. V, J and clone size were drawn from that table, and D and trimming were deduced from the DNA. Recorded for this sample are hundreds of thousands of clones; about an eighth of them occurred a single time. 0.035% to 0.045% of the sample is in the top ten clones.

This clone was picked up a small number of times. The specificity of this receptor is unknown. No much larger clone exists at a distance of one base, and base qualities are not known. The sample carries other DNA sequences with the same CDR3. A single peripheral blood draw of roughly 0.11 L on average was collected from each donor into heparinised tubes. A BD FACSAria II and a panel including CD45RO, CCR7, CD25, CD127, CD95 and CD27 were used to sort naive, central memory, regulatory and stem cell-like memory CD4+ T cells. All sorted populations exceeded 98% purity. PBMCs were isolated immediately by Lymphoprep density gradient centrifugation and stained directly without culture. So that batch effects would be minimized, each experiment stained and sorted samples in pairs, pairing one healthy donor with one patient. V loses 2 bases, J loses 0 bases, and the germline ends lie 8 bases apart. The CDR3 goes from the cysteine to the phenylalanine over 14 residues. Left in the record is the CDR3 DNA by itself, 42 bases read in frame from the first base. Per the germline V gene, MDHEN is the CDR1 and SYDVKM is the CDR2.

Sequencing input: naive CD4+ T cells from blood. Read against the paper, the sample's cell subset or site label means: true naive CD4+ T cells. The receptor comes from a man between 18 and 29 years old with type 1 diabetes. The chain links TRBV28 with TRBJ2-7, with the D gene too uncertain to name. The DNA sequence is given as TGTGCCAGCAGTTTAGCAGGAAGCTCCTACGAGCAGTACTTC. It translates to CASSLAGSSYEQYF. The full variable domain, with segments outside the CDR3 supplied by the reference TRBV28 and TRBJ2-7 proteins, appears as DVKVTQSSRYLVKRTGEKVFLECVQDMDHENMFWYRQDPGLGLRLIYFSYDVKMKEKGDIPEGYSVSREKKERFSLILESASTNQTSMYLCASSLAGSSYEQYFGPGTRLTVT.